The 20 T cell receptor beta chains below were found in one sample sequenced in a study of somatic mutations in cytotoxic T cells in rheumatoid arthritis (dated by TCRdb to the late 2010s). Libraries were prepared through the immunoSEQ multiplex PCR assay. The clones in this table, taken by TCRdb from immuneACCESS, are in-frame only. Not every clone is retained; where verified, under half of the shortfall comes from an unresolved V gene, and the cause of the rest is unknown. Recorded for this sample are some 40,000 clones; roughly four fifths of them occurred a single time. The ten biggest clones cover roughly 3.4% of the sample. The sample comprised CD8+ T cells sorted from blood. All receptors derive from a man aged 35 to 55 in good health.

This chain joins TRBV2 and TRBJ2-7; D possibly corresponds to TRBD1 (6 bases). The germline V and J ends were trimmed by 6 bases and 2 bases, with 23 bases remaining between them. The CDR3 runs to 17 residues. Per germline, CDR1 SNHLY and CDR2 FYNNEI. This chain's CDR3 is CASSVPLGTRQTYEQYF. The CDR3 nucleotides are TGTGCCAGCAGCGTTCCCCTCGGGACAAGGCAAACCTACGAGCAGTACTTC.

V is TRBV15 and J is TRBJ1-2; 8 positions agree with TRBD1. This CDR3 contains 15 residues. J was trimmed by 6 bases and V by 0 bases; bases with no gene match: 6. CDR1 LNHNV and CDR2 YYDKDF come from the germline V gene (reference sequence). CDR3 region: CATSRDQAGGDGYTF. The DNA for the CDR3 is TGTGCCACCAGCAGAGATCAGGCAGGGGGCGATGGCTACACCTTC.

The chain couples TRBV28 to TRBJ2-7, with D tentatively TRBD1 (6 bases). This CDR3 contains 14 residues. Germline V lookup: CDR1 MDHEN, CDR2 SYDVKM. V lost 3 bases and J lost 4, with 13 bases in between. The CDR3 coding sequence is TGTGCCAGCAGTTTGAGGGGGTTGTTGTACGAGCAGTACTTC. Residues: CASSLRGLLYEQYF.

This chain uses TRBV2 with TRBJ2-2; no definite D call. The ends were cut back, 0 bases at V and 5 bases at J, with 4 bases in the middle. The CDR3 is 13 amino acids. From germline, CDR1 is SNHLY and CDR2 FYNNEI. CDR3 in DNA: TGTGCCAGCAGTGAAGCGGGGACCGGGGAGCTGTTTTTT. Protein product: CASSEAGTGELFF.

This clone was found once. The gene calls are TRBV7-9 and TRBJ1-4; 9 bases fit TRBD1. From germline, CDR1 is SEHNR and CDR2 FQNEAQ (reference sequence). The CDR3 runs 16 residues. V lost 5 bases, J lost 12 bases, and 16 bases stayed unmatched. The CDR3 nucleotides are TGTGCCAGCAGCAACTTACCGGGACAGGGATTCTTGGAACTGTTTTTT. It yields the protein CASSNLPGQGFLELFF.

CDR3 loop: CASSLGVAGRWNQPQHF. The DNA of the CDR3 is TGTGCCAGCAGCTTAGGTGTGGCAGGGAGATGGAATCAGCCCCAGCATTTT. The chain is built from TRBV7-8 and TRBJ1-5; D is perhaps TRBD1 (5 bases). The CDR3 has 17 residues. Trimming left V 1 base short and J 4 bases short, with 17 bases between. The V gene's germline CDR1 is SGHVS and CDR2 FQNEAQ.

J is TRBJ2-7 and V is TRBV30; no clear D. The germline CDR1 and CDR2 sequences are GTSNPN and SVGIG (reference sequence). The CDR3 sequence is 12 residues long. V lost 3 bases and J lost 4, with 10 bases in between. In DNA, the CDR3 is TGTGCCTGGAGCCCCCTCCGGTACGAGCAGTACTTC. Translation gives CAWSPLRYEQYF. The entire variable domain, with the rest obtained from reference TRBV30 and TRBJ2-7, is as follows: SQTIHQWPATLVQPVGSPLSLECTVEGTSNPNLYWYRQAAGRGLQLLFYSVGIGQISSEVPQNLSASRPQDRQFILSSKKLLLSDSGFYLCAWSPLRYEQYFGPGTRLTVT.

The V call is TRBV28, the J call TRBJ2-5, with TRBD2 identical over 7 bases. Trimming at V came to 1 base and at J to 5 bases, leaving 4 bases not matched to a gene. Germline lookup yields CDR1 MDHEN and CDR2 SYDVKM. This CDR3 spans 14 amino acids. CDR3 nucleotide sequence: TGTGCCAGCAGTTTATACGGGGGGTCGGAGACCCAGTACTTC. Translated: CASSLYGGSETQYF.

J is TRBJ2-3 and V is TRBV6-1, with TRBD2 as a possible D gene (5 bases). The CDR3 consists of 14 residues. CDR1 and CDR2 from the germline V gene are MNHNS and SASEGT. V lost 4 bases to trimming and J lost 4 bases, with 12 bases between them. In DNA form, the CDR3 reads TGTGCCAGCAGTGGGACCGAGGAGGCAGATACGCAGTATTTT. It specifies CASSGTEEADTQYF.

Comments on this clone: One end of the junction varies from germline; a read error may be responsible. The gene calls are TRBV7-7 and TRBJ2-1; maybe TRBD1 (5 bases). CDR3 length: 14 amino acids. Germline V gene lookup returns CDR1 SSHAT and CDR2 FNYEAQ (reference sequence). CDR3 sequence (DNA): TGTGCTAGCAGCATCGGACACCCCTACAATGAGCAGTTCTTC. As protein: CASSIGHPYNEQFF.

V usage is TRBV28 and J usage is TRBJ1-2; no clear D. There are 14 residues in the CDR3. From germline, CDR1 is MDHEN and CDR2 SYDVKM. V lost 3 bases and J 5 bases, leaving 13 bases between the germline ends. The DNA of the CDR3 is TGTGCCAGCAGTTTTTCCAAACGATATTATGGCTACACCTTC. It translates to CASSFSKRYYGYTF.

This clone was counted only a few times. The chain joins TRBV27 to TRBJ1-1; no firm D call. The CDR3 is 14 residues long. The germline V and J ends were trimmed by 0 bases and 2 bases, with 7 bases remaining between them. Per the germline V gene, CDR1 is MNHEY and CDR2 is SMNVEV (reference sequence). The CDR3 loop reads CASSLSGANTEAFF. The CDR3 coding sequence is TGTGCCAGCAGTTTATCCGGAGCTAACACTGAAGCTTTCTTT.

The chain links TRBV28 to TRBJ2-7, with TRBD1 identical over 10 bases. Germline V gene lookup returns CDR1 MDHEN and CDR2 SYDVKM. V lost 11 bases to trimming and J lost 4 bases; unmatched junction nucleotides: 5. The CDR3 is 12 residues long. The CDR3 loop is CASRDRGYEQYF. The CDR3 DNA reads as TGTGCCTCCCGGGACAGGGGTTACGAGCAGTACTTC. The complete variable domain, with remaining parts taken from reference TRBV28 and TRBJ2-7, reads DVKVTQSSRYLVKRTGEKVFLECVQDMDHENMFWYRQDPGLGLRLIYFSYDVKMKEKGDIPEGYSVSREKKERFSLILESASTNQTSMYLCASRDRGYEQYFGPGTRLTVT.

The chain uses TRBV7-9 and TRBJ1-4; 8 bases line up with TRBD1. V was clipped by 4 bases and J by 5 bases; unmatched bases: 3. CDR1 is SEHNR and CDR2 is FQNEAQ in the germline V gene (reference sequence). This CDR3 has 14 residues. This chain's CDR3 is CASSSRQGNEKLFF. The CDR3 nucleotides read TGTGCCAGCAGCTCGAGACAGGGGAATGAAAAACTGTTTTTT.

V gene TRBV13 combines with J gene TRBJ2-7; possibly TRBD1 for D (5 bases). The V gene's germline CDR1 is PRHDT and CDR2 FYEKMQ (reference sequence). V was trimmed by 4 bases and J by 8 bases, leaving 15 bases between them. The CDR3 is made up of 13 amino acids. The CDR3 here is CASSSTGVHQQYF. DNA of the CDR3: TGTGCCAGCAGCTCCACAGGAGTTCACCAGCAGTACTTC. The full variable domain, its missing parts supplied by reference TRBV13 and TRBJ2-7, is AAGVIQSPRHLIKEKRETATLKCYPIPRHDTVYWYQQGPGQDPQFLISFYEKMQSDKGSIPDRFSAQQFSDYHSELNMSSLELGDSALYFCASSSTGVHQQYFGPGTRLTVT.

The V and J genes are TRBV14 and TRBJ2-7; 10 positions agree with TRBD2. The J segment lost 2 bases and the V segment lost 3 bases, leaving 7 bases of the junction unmatched. Germline CDR1 reads SGHDN; CDR2 reads FVKESK. The CDR3 extends over 16 amino acids. The CDR3 is CASSHKRLAGTYEQYF. The CDR3 bases are TGTGCCAGCAGCCATAAACGACTAGCGGGCACCTACGAGCAGTACTTC.

The gene calls are TRBV19 and TRBJ2-5; possibly TRBD2 for D (6 bases). Trimming shortened V by 4 bases and J by 3 bases, and 15 bases separated the two germline ends. CDR1 is LNHDA, CDR2 SQIVND, per germline (reference sequence). The CDR3 extends over 15 amino acids. CDR3 in amino acids: CASSTMGGEEETQYF. The CDR3 DNA reads TGTGCCAGTAGTACGATGGGCGGGGAAGAAGAGACCCAGTACTTC.

This chain joins TRBV29-1 and TRBJ2-5, with D possibly being TRBD1 or TRBD2 (5 bases each). Trimming removed 7 bases at V and 3 bases at J, with 12 bases between. The germline CDR1 and CDR2 sequences are SQVTM and ANQGSEA. This CDR3 contains 12 residues. This chain's CDR3 is CSGLRDEETQYF. The CDR3 nucleotides are TGCAGCGGGCTCAGGGACGAAGAGACCCAGTACTTC.

The V call is TRBV5-1, the J call TRBJ2-4; tentatively, D is TRBD2 (5 bases). The CDR3 totals 16 residues. Trimming shortened V by 1 base and J by 1 base, and 12 bases separated the two germline ends. Germline CDR1 reads SGHRS; CDR2 reads YFSETQ. The CDR3 reads CASSLRRGGAKNIQYF. The CDR3 region has the DNA TGCGCCAGCAGCTTGCGGCGTGGCGGGGCCAAAAACATTCAGTACTTC. Filled out from reference TRBV5-1 and TRBJ2-4, the complete variable domain reads KAGVTQTPRYLIKTRGQQVTLSCSPISGHRSVSWYQQTPGQGLQFLFEYFSETQRNKGNFPGRFSGRQFSNSRSEMNVSTLELGDSALYLCASSLRRGGAKNIQYFGAGTRLSVL.

The rearrangement links TRBV18 to TRBJ2-3, with 10 bases that match TRBD2. There are 15 residues in the CDR3. CDR1 and CDR2 (germline): KGHSH, LQKENI. The ends lost 2 bases at V and 2 bases at J; junction bases unmatched: 1. The CDR3 region has the DNA TGTGCCAGCTCACCAACTAGCGGGGTCACAGATACGCAGTATTTT. This encodes CASSPTSGVTDTQYF.